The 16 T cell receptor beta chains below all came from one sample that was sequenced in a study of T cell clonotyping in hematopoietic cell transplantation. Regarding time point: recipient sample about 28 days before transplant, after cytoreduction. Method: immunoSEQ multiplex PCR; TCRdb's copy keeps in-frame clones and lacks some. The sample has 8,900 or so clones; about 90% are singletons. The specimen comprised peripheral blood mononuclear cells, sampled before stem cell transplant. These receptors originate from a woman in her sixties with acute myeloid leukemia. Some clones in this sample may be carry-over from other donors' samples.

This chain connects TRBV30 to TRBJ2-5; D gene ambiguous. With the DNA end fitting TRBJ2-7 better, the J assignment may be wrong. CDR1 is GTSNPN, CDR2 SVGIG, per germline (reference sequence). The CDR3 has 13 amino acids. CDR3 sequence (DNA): TGTGCCTGGAGCTTTGGACCGACCTACGAGCAGTACTTC. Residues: CAWSFGPTYEQYF.

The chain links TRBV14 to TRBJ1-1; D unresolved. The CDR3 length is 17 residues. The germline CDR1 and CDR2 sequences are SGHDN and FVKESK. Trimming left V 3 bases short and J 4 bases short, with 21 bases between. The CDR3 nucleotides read TGTGCCAGCAGCCAGGGAGGCGTTAGAGGTCGGAGCACTGAAGCTTTCTTT. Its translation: CASSQGGVRGRSTEAFF.

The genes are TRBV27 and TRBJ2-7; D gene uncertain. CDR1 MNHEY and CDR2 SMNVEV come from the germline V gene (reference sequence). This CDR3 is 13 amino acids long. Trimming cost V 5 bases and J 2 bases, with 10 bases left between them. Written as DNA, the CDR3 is TGTGCCAGCAGTCCCACCGGTGCCTACGAGCAGTACGTC. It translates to CASSPTGAYEQYV.

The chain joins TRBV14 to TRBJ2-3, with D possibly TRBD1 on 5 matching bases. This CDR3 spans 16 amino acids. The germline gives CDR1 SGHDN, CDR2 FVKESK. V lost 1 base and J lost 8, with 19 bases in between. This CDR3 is CASSQGRGGSRGTQYF. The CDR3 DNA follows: TGTGCCAGCAGCCAAGGAAGGGGCGGATCTCGAGGTACGCAGTATTTT. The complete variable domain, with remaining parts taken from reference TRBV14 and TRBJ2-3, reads EAGVTQFPSHSVIEKGQTVTLRCDPISGHDNLYWYRRVMGKEIKFLLHFVKESKQDESGMPNNRFLAERTGGTYSTLKVQPAELEDSGVYFCASSQGRGGSRGTQYFGPGTRLTVL.

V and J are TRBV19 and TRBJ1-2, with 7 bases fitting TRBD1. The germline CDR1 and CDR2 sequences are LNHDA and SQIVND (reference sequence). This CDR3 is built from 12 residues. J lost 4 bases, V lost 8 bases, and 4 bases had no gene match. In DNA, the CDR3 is TGTGCCAGTGGACAGGTACCCTATGGCTACACCTTC. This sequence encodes CASGQVPYGYTF.

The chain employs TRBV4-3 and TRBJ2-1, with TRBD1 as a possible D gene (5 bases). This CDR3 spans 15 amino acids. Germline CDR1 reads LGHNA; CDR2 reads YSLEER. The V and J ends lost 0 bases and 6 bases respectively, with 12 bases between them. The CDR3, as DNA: TGCGCCAGCAGCCAAGAGCAGGGTATTGGCAATGAGCAGTTCTTC. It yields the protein CASSQEQGIGNEQFF.

The CDR3 loop reads CASTPSQGYEQYF. For the CDR3, the DNA is TGTGCCAGCACCCCATCCCAGGGCTACGAGCAGTACTTC. The chain couples TRBV6-5 to TRBJ2-7; D perhaps matches TRBD1 (5 bases). Germline V gene data show CDR1 as MNHEY and CDR2 as SVGAGI. The CDR3 is made up of 13 amino acids. V dropped 7 bases and J dropped 3 bases, with 13 bases sitting between them.

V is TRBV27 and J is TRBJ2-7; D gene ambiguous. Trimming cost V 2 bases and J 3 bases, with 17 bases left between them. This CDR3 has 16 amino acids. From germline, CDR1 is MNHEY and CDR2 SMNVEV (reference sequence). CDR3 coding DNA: TGTGCCAGCAGTTTAGCCGAACACCCCGTTGGCTACGAGCAGTACGTC. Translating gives CASSLAEHPVGYEQYV.

In nucleotides, the CDR3 is TGTGCCTGGATGTGGGTGAACACTGAAGCTTTCTTT. Its translation: CAWMWVNTEAFF. This chain links TRBV30 with TRBJ1-1; no clear D gene. Trimming cost V 4 bases and J 0 bases, with 6 bases left between them. There are 12 residues in the CDR3. The V gene's germline CDR1 is GTSNPN and CDR2 SVGIG (reference sequence).

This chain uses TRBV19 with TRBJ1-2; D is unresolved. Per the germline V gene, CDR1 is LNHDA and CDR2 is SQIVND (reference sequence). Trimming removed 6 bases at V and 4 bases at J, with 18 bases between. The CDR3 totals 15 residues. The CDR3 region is CASSPRGRNRYGYTF. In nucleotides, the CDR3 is TGTGCCAGTAGCCCCCGTGGCAGGAACCGCTATGGCTACACCTTC.

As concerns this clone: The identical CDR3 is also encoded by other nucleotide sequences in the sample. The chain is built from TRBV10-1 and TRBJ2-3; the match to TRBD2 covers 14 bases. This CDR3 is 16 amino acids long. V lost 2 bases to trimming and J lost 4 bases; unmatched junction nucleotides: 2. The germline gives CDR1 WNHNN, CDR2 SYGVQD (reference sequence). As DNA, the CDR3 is TGCGCCAGCAGTGAGGGGACTAGCGGGAGATCAGATACGCAGTATTTT. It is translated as CASSEGTSGRSDTQYF.

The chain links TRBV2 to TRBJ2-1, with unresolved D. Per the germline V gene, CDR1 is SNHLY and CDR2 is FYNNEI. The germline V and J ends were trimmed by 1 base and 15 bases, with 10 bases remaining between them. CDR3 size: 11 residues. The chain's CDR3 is CASSEVGGVFF. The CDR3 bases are TGTGCCAGCAGTGAAGTGGGTGGGGTGTTCTTC.

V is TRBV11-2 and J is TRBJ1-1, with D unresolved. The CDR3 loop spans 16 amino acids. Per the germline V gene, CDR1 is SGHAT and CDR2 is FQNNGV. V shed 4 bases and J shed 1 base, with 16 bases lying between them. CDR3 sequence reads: CASSSLKGVGNTEAFF. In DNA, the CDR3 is TGTGCCAGCAGCTCCCTAAAGGGAGTCGGGAACACTGAAGCTTTCTTT.

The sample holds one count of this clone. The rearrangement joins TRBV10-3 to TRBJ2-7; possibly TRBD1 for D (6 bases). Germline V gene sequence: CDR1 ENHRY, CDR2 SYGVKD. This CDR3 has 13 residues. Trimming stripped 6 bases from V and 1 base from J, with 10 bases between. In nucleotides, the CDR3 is TGTGCCATCAGCCCGCAGGGGTCCTACGAGCAGTACGTC. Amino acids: CAISPQGSYEQYV.

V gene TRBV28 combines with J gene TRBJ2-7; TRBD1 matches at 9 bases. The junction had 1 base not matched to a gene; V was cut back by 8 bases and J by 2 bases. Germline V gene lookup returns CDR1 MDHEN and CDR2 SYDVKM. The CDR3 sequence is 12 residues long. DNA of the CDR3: TGTGCCAGCCGGGACAGGGCCTACGAGCAGTACTTC. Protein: CASRDRAYEQYF.

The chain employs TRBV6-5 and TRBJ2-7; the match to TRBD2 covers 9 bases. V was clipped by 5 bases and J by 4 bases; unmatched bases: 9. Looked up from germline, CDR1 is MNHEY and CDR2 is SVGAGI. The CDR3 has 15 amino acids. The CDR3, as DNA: TGTGCCAGCAGTATCGGGACTAGCCCAATTTACGAGCAGTACGTC. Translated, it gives CASSIGTSPIYEQYV.